This entry describes one T cell receptor (beta chain). The sample comes from a study of CD8+ T cells in alopecia areata. cDNA prepared by RNA extraction and subsequent reverse transcription served as the template for sequencing. Repertoires were generated with immunoSEQ multiplex PCR, while TCRdb's copy carries only in-frame clones and drops some. The repertoire consists of hundreds of thousands of clones, with 50% to 60% occurring once and the leading ten covering approximately 0.44%. The sequence was obtained from a human donor with alopecia areata. The sequencing here drew on CD4+ T cells sorted from blood, taken at week 0.

CDR3 sequence: CAILRQGAEAFF. The CDR3 bases are TGCGCCATCCTTCGACAGGGGGCTGAAGCTTTCTTT. The gene calls are TRBV5-1 and TRBJ1-1, with 9 bases identical to TRBD1. V lost 9 bases to trimming and J lost 6 bases; unmatched junction nucleotides: 6. The germline CDR1 and CDR2 sequences are SGHRS and YFSETQ. This CDR3 spans 12 amino acids.